This T cell receptor beta chain stems from a study of CD8+ T cells in alopecia areata. The sequencing template was cDNA reverse transcribed from extracted RNA. Sequenced by immunoSEQ multiplex PCR; TCRdb stores in-frame clones only, minus some. The sample carries 200,000 to 250,000 clones, over 40% recorded once. Treatment here: oral pan-JAK inhibitor, 5-10 mg twice daily. CDR3 length equals 17 residues. CDR1 and CDR2 from the germline V gene are SGDLS and YYNGEE. V gave up 3 bases and J gave up 0 bases, with 16 bases separating them. The TCR comes from a human donor with alopecia areata. The chain carries TRBV9 and TRBJ1-3; D not resolved. Sequenced material: CD4+ T cells sorted from blood, taken at approximately week 37, from a patient treated with tofacitinib. CDR3 sequence: CASSASSLLTSGNTIYF. Written as DNA, the CDR3 is TGTGCCAGCAGCGCTTCTAGCTTATTGACCTCTGGAAACACCATATATTTT.